A single sample is the source of the 15 T cell receptor beta chains below, sequenced in a study of blood T cell repertoires in COVID-19. Data came from immunoSEQ multiplex PCR; TCRdb stores just in-frame clones and leaves some out. The sample contains around 320,000 clones, approximately 90% of which appear only once. The specimen was peripheral blood. The receptors derive from a woman in her twenties or thirties who had recovered from COVID-19.

The chain employs TRBV28 and TRBJ2-5; no clear D. V was pared by 7 bases and J by 7 bases, with 19 bases between. The CDR3 is made up of 14 amino acids. CDR1 is MDHEN, CDR2 SYDVKM, per germline. The CDR3 sequence is CASTFPSGRGTQYF. In nucleotides, the CDR3 is TGTGCCAGCACTTTTCCGTCGGGTCGCGGGACCCAGTACTTC.

This rearrangement joins TRBV7-3 to TRBJ2-1; the match to TRBD2 covers 8 bases. This CDR3 spans 15 amino acids. J gave up 1 base and V 5 bases, and 4 bases lay outside the gene matches. CDR1 is SGHTA and CDR2 is FQGTGA in the germline V gene. The CDR3 sequence: CASSPAGESYNEQFF. CDR3 nucleotides: TGTGCCAGCAGCCCAGCGGGGGAGTCCTACAATGAGCAGTTCTTC. Full variable domain (remainder filled in from reference TRBV7-3 and TRBJ2-1): GAGVSQTPSNKVTEKGKYVELRCDPISGHTALYWYRQSLGQGPEFLIYFQGTGAADDSGLPNDRFFAVRPEGSVSTLKIQRTERGDSAVYLCASSPAGESYNEQFFGPGTRLTVL.

The chain has TRBV27 and TRBJ1-1, with a possible D match to TRBD1 (5 bases). The CDR3 spans 14 residues. The V end lost 5 bases, the J end lost 4 bases, and 14 bases lay between the germline ends. The germline gives CDR1 MNHEY, CDR2 SMNVEV (reference sequence). CDR3 in DNA: TGTGCCAGCAGTGCCAACAGGTATAGCACTGAAGCTTTCTTT. The encoded protein is CASSANRYSTEAFF.

This chain connects TRBV5-1 to TRBJ1-3, with no clear D. The ends were cut back, 5 bases at V and 4 bases at J, with 10 bases in the middle. Germline V gene data show CDR1 as SGHRS and CDR2 as YFSETQ. The CDR3 is 13 residues long. CDR3 nucleotide sequence: TGCGCCAGCAGACCTGACACCGGAAACACCATATATTTT. Translating gives CASRPDTGNTIYF.

The CDR3 sequence: CASSLGQAGDTEAFF. The CDR3 DNA is TGCGCCAGCAGCTTGGGCCAGGCAGGGGACACTGAAGCTTTCTTT. The V call is TRBV5-1, the J call TRBJ1-1; maybe TRBD1 (6 bases). Trimming shortened V by 0 bases and J by 3 bases, and 12 bases separated the two germline ends. The CDR3 consists of 15 residues. CDR1 and CDR2 from the germline V gene are SGHRS and YFSETQ.

The V and J genes are TRBV18 and TRBJ2-3, with 9 bases fitting TRBD2. Looked up from germline, CDR1 is KGHSH and CDR2 is LQKENI. J gave up 2 bases and V 2 bases, and 5 bases lay outside the gene matches. This CDR3 spans 16 amino acids. For the CDR3, the DNA is TGTGCCAGCTCACCATTAGCGGGGGACAACACAGATACGCAGTATTTT. Protein: CASSPLAGDNTDTQYF.

A note on this clone: This sample includes further DNA sequences coding for the same CDR3. The V gene is TRBV5-1, the J gene TRBJ1-4; 7 nucleotides match TRBD1. V was clipped by 0 bases and J by 4 bases; unmatched bases: 0. CDR1 is SGHRS and CDR2 is YFSETQ in the germline V gene. This CDR3 is 14 amino acids long. The CDR3 sequence is CASSLGQGNEKLFF. The DNA for the CDR3 is TGCGCCAGCAGCTTGGGACAGGGTAATGAAAAACTGTTTTTT. Looking up the rest from reference TRBV5-1 and TRBJ1-4 gives the full variable domain: KAGVTQTPRYLIKTRGQQVTLSCSPISGHRSVSWYQQTPGQGLQFLFEYFSETQRNKGNFPGRFSGRQFSNSRSEMNVSTLELGDSALYLCASSLGQGNEKLFFGSGTQLSVL.

The sample holds a few counts of this clone. The chain joins TRBV9 to TRBJ2-3; D unresolved. Looked up from germline, CDR1 is SGDLS and CDR2 is YYNGEE. This CDR3 has 14 amino acids. Trimming shortened V by 0 bases and J by 4 bases, and 9 bases separated the two germline ends. The CDR3: CASSVGAFPDTQYF. The CDR3 DNA reads TGTGCCAGCAGCGTAGGAGCCTTCCCAGATACGCAGTATTTT.

This rearrangement joins TRBV14 to TRBJ1-3, with D maybe TRBD1 (6 bases). In germline, CDR1 is SGHDN, CDR2 FVKESK. V was shortened by 1 base and J by 2 bases, with 9 bases between the two germline ends. The CDR3 is 15 residues long. The CDR3 is CASSQGGQPGNTIYF. As DNA, the CDR3 is TGTGCCAGCAGCCAAGGGGGGCAGCCTGGAAACACCATATATTTT.

The rearrangement uses TRBV2 and TRBJ1-6; possibly TRBD1 for D (5 bases). Deletions cut 3 bases from V and 8 bases from J, with 11 bases between. The CDR3 totals 14 residues. The germline CDR1 and CDR2 sequences are SNHLY and FYNNEI. The DNA for the CDR3 is TGTGCCAGCAGTGATCAGGGTATTGATTCACCCCTCCACTTT. As protein: CASSDQGIDSPLHF.

This chain links TRBV30 with TRBJ1-5, with TRBD1 identical over 9 bases. The CDR3 spans 15 residues. Trimming cost V 2 bases and J 4 bases; bases outside gene matches: 6. From germline, CDR1 is GTSNPN and CDR2 SVGIG (reference sequence). CDR3 loop: CAWSNRGLFNQPQHF. The DNA of the CDR3 is TGTGCCTGGAGTAACAGGGGGCTCTTTAATCAGCCCCAGCATTTT.

This clone was seen once. The rearrangement uses TRBV3-1 (or the pseudogene TRBV3-2) and TRBJ2-5; D unresolved. V gave up 4 bases and J gave up 5 bases, with 11 bases separating them. The CDR3 loop spans 13 amino acids. The germline V gene has CDR1 LGHDT and CDR2 YNNKEL (reference sequence). The CDR3 DNA follows: TGTGCCAGCAGCCCCAGTCATCAGGAGACCCAGTACTTC. Translation: CASSPSHQETQYF.

The gene calls are TRBV7-9 and TRBJ1-2; 8 bases are a match to TRBD1. Germline loops: CDR1 SEHNR, CDR2 FQNEAQ (reference sequence). The ends lost 1 base at V and 4 bases at J; junction bases unmatched: 2. The CDR3 has 14 amino acids. The CDR3 nucleotides are TGTGCCAGCAGCTTAGAGGACAGGGCCTATGGCTACACCTTC. Its protein is CASSLEDRAYGYTF.

The gene calls are TRBV15 and TRBJ1-1; perhaps TRBD1 as D (5 bases). This CDR3 is 17 amino acids long. CDR1 is LNHNV, CDR2 YYDKDF, per germline (reference sequence). V lost 1 base and J lost 0, with 15 bases in between. CDR3 DNA sequence: TGTGCCACCAGCAGAGGTAAGGGGCGAAACATGAACACTGAAGCTTTCTTT. It translates to CATSRGKGRNMNTEAFF.

This chain connects TRBV25-1 to TRBJ2-7; TRBD2 is a possible D gene (6 bases). V was trimmed by 3 bases and J by 0 bases, leaving 15 bases between them. The CDR3 is made up of 16 amino acids. The V gene's germline CDR1 is MGHDK and CDR2 SYGVNS. In nucleotides, the CDR3 is TGTGCCAGCAGTGATTGGAGGGGACCGAGCTCCTACGAGCAGTACTTC. This encodes CASSDWRGPSSYEQYF.